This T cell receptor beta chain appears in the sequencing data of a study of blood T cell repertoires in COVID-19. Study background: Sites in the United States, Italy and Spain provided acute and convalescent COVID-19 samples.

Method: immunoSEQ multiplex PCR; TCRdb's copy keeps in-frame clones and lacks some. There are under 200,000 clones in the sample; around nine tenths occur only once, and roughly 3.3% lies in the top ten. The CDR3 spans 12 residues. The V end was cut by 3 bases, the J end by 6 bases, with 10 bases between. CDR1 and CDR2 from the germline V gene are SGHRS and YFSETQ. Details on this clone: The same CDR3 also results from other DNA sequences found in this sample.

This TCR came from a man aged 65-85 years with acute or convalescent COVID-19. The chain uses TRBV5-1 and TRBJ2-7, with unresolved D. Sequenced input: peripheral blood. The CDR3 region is CASSSNTGEQYF. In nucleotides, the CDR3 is TGCGCCAGCAGCTCCAATACGGGCGAGCAGTACTTC.